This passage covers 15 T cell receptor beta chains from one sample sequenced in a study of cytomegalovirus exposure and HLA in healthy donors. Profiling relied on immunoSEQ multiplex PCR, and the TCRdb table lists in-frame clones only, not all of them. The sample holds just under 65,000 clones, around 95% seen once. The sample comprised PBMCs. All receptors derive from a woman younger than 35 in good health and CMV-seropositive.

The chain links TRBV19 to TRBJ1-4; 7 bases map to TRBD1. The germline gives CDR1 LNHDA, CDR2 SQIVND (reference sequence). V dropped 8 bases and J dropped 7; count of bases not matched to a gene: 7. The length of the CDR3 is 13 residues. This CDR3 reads CASEQGSGEKLFF. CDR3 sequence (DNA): TGTGCCAGTGAACAGGGGTCCGGTGAAAAACTGTTTTTT.

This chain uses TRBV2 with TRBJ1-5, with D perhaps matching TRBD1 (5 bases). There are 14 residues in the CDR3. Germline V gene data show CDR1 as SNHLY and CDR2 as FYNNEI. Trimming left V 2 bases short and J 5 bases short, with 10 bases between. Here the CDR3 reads CASSETAGDQPQHF. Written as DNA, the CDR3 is TGTGCCAGCAGTGAAACGGCGGGGGATCAGCCCCAGCATTTT.

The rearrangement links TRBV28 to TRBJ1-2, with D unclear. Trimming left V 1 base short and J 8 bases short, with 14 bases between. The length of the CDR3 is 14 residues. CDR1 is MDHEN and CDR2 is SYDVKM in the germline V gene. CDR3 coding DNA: TGTGCCAGCAGTTTATTTACGACTACTATAGGCTACACCTTC. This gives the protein CASSLFTTTIGYTF.

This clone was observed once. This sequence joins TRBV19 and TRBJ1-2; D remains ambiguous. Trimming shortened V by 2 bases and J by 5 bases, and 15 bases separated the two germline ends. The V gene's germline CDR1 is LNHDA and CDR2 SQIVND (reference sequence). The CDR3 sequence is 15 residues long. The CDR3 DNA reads TGTGCCAGTAGTATATACCGGGGTCCCGGGTATGGCTACACCTTC. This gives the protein CASSIYRGPGYGYTF. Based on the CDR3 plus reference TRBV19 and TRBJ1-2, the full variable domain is DGGITQSPKYLFRKEGQNVTLSCEQNLNHDAMYWYRQDPGQGLRLIYYSQIVNDFQKGDIAEGYSVSREKKESFPLTVTSAQKNPTAFYLCASSIYRGPGYGYTFGSGTRLTVV.

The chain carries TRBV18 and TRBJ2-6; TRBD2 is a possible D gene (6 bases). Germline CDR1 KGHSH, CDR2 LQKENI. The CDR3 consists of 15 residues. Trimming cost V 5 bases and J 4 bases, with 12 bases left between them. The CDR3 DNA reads TGTGCCAGCTCATCCCAAGGGAGGGGGGCCAACGTCCTGACTTTC. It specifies CASSSQGRGANVLTF.

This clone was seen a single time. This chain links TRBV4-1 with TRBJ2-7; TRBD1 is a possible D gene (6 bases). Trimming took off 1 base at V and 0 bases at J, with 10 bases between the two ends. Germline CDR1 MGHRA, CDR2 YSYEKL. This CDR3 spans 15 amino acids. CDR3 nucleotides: TGCGCCAGCAGCCAAGGACAGGCGAGCTCCTACGAGCAGTACTTC. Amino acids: CASSQGQASSYEQYF.

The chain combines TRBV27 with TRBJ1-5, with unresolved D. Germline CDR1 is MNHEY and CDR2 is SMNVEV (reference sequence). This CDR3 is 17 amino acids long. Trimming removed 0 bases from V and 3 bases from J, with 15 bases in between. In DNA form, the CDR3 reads TGTGCCAGCAGTTTATCGAGCCGGGAAGGAGCCAATCAGCCCCAGCATTTT. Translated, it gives CASSLSSREGANQPQHF.

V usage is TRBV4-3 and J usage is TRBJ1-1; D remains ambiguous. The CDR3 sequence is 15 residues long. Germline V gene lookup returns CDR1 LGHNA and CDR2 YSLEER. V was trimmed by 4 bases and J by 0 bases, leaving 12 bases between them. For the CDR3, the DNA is TGCGCCAGCAGCCCCGCCCCGACTTTGAACACTGAAGCTTTCTTT. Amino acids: CASSPAPTLNTEAFF.

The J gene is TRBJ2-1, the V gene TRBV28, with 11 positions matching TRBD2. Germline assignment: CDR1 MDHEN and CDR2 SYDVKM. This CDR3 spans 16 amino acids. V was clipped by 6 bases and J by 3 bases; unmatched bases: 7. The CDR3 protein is CASRPLAGDFYNEQFF. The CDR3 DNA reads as TGTGCCAGCAGACCACTAGCGGGAGACTTCTACAATGAGCAGTTCTTC.

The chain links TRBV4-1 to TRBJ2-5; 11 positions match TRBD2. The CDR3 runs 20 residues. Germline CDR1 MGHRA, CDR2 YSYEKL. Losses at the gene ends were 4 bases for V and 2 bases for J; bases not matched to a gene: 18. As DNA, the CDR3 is TGCGCCAGCAGCCTAGGGACTTCAACTAGCGGGAGTTCGCGGCAAGAGACCCAGTACTTC. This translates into CASSLGTSTSGSSRQETQYF.

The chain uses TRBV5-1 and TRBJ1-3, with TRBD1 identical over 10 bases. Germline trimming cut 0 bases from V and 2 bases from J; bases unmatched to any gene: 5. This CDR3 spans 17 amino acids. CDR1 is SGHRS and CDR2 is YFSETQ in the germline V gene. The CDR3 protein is CASSLVAGQGAGNTIYF. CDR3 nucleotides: TGCGCCAGCAGCTTGGTGGCCGGACAGGGGGCTGGAAACACCATATATTTT.

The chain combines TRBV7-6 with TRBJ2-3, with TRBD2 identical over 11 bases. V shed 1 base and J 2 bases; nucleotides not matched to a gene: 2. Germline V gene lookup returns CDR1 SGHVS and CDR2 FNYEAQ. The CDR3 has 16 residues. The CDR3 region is CASSLGLAGNTDTQYF. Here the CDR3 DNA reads TGTGCCAGCAGCTTAGGACTAGCGGGGAACACAGATACGCAGTATTTT. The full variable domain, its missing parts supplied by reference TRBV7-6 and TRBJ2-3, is GAGVSQSPRYKVTKRGQDVALRCDPISGHVSLYWYRQALGQGPEFLTYFNYEAQQDKSGLPNDRFSAERPEGSISTLTIQRTEQRDSAMYRCASSLGLAGNTDTQYFGPGTRLTVL.

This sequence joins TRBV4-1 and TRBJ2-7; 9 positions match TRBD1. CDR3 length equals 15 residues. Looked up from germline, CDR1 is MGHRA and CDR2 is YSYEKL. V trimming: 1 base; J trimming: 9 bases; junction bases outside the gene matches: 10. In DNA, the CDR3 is TGCGCCAGCAGCCAAGCCCCGGGGACAGGGAGTGGGCAGTACTTC. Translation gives CASSQAPGTGSGQYF.

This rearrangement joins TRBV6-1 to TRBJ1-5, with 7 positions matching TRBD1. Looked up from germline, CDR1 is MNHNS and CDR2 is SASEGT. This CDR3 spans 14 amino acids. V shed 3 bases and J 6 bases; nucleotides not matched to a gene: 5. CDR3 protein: CASSETGRGQPQHF. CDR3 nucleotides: TGTGCCAGCAGTGAGACAGGGAGAGGTCAGCCCCAGCATTTT.

The CDR3 here is CAISESSYNEQFF. Here the CDR3 DNA reads TGTGCCATCAGTGAGTCCTCTTACAATGAGCAGTTCTTC. The chain combines TRBV10-3 with TRBJ2-1; D is ambiguous. Germline V lookup: CDR1 ENHRY, CDR2 SYGVKD. Trimming took off 0 bases at V and 4 bases at J, with 4 bases between the two ends. The CDR3 length is 13 residues.